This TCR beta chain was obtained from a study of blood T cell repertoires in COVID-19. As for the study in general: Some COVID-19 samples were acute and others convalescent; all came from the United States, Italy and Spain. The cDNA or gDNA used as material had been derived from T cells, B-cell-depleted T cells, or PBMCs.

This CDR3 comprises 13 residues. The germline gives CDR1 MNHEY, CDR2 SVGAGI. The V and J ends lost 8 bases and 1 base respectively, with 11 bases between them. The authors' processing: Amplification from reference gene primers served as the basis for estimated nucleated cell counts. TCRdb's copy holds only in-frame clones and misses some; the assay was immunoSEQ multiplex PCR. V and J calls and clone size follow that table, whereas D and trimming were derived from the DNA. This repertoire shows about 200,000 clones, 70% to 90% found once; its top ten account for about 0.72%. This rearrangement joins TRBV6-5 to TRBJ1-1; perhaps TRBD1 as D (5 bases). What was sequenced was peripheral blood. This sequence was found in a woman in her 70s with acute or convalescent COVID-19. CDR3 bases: TGTGCCAGCGGTAGACAGCCGAACACTGAAGCTTTCTTT. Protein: CASGRQPNTEAFF.